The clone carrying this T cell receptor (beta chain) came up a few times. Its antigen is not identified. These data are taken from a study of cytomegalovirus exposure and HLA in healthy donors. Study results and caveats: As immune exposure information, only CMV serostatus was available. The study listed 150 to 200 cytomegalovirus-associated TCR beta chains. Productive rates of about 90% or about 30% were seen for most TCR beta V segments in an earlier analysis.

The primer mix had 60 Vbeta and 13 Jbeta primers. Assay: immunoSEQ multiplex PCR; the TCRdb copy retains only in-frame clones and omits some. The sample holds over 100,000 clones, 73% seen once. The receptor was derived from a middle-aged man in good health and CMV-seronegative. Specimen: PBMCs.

In nucleotides, the CDR3 is TGCGCCAGCAGCCAAACGCCGGGGCGGGTTATAGCGGGGGATTACAATGAGCAGTTCTTC. It encodes CASSQTPGRVIAGDYNEQFF. The chain uses TRBV4-1 and TRBJ2-1, with 9 positions matching TRBD2. Germline assignment: CDR1 MGHRA and CDR2 YSYEKL. V was pared by 2 bases and J by 4 bases, with 18 bases of the junction left unmatched. CDR3 length: 20 residues.